The clone carrying this T cell receptor (beta chain) showed up just a few times. These data originate in a study of beta chain features in type 1 diabetes. Trimming took 1 base from V and 9 from J, leaving 4 bases between them. Germline CDR1 and CDR2: SGHTA and FQGNSA. The CDR3 spans 12 residues. Expressed TCRB transcripts were sequenced after all isolated RNA was converted to cDNA. This table comes from immunoSEQ multiplex PCR, and its TCRdb copy is limited to in-frame clones, with some not included. The repertoire has 970,000 or so clones, roughly 15% of them found once; the top ten carry 0.02% to 0.025%.

The sequencing input was naive CD4+ T cells from blood. The clonotype comes from a woman aged 18-29 years in good health. V and J are TRBV7-2 and TRBJ2-6; D gene unclear. The DNA of the CDR3 is TGTGCCAGCAGCTTAGAACTCAACGTCCTGACTTTC. It is translated as CASSLELNVLTF.